Listed below are T cell receptor beta chains from one sample, sequenced in a study of cytomegalovirus exposure and HLA in healthy donors. Using immunoSEQ multiplex PCR, the repertoire was profiled, and TCRdb retains in-frame clones only, with some absent. The sample consists of some 180,000 clones, about nine tenths of them appearing once. The sequencing input was PBMCs. These receptor sequences come from a boy between 2 and 15 years old in good health and CMV-seronegative. The CDR3 runs from the conserved cysteine through the conserved F or W. A D gene is named only where the DNA matches it firmly. Size is omitted from some rows. Given values are once, few, many or a class for expanded clones.

V gene	clone size	D gene	J gene	CDR3 DNA	CDR3 protein
TRBV7-3	NA	NA	TRBJ2-3	TGTGCCAGCAGCCCCGGGAACACAGATACGCAGTATTTT	CASSPGNTDTQYF
TRBV6-1	NA	NA	TRBJ2-3	TGTGCCAGCAGTACCCGGAGGCCTGACACAGATACGCAGTATTTT	CASSTRRPDTDTQYF
TRBV19	NA	TRBD1	TRBJ1-3	TGTGCCAGTAGCACCTCGACAGGGAGCGGAAACACCATATATTTT	CASSTSTGSGNTIYF
TRBV9	NA	NA	TRBJ1-3	TGTGCCAGCAGCTTCAGGGTCCGGAACACCATATATTTT	CASSFRVRNTIYF
TRBV7-9	once	NA	TRBJ1-2	TGTGCCAGCAGACCATCAGCGCGTCAGGGGAACTATGGCTACACCTTC	CASRPSARQGNYGYTF
TRBV28	NA	TRBD2	TRBJ2-5	TGTGCCAGCAGTACCCGACTAGCGGGAGCCCTCCGAGAGACCCAGTACTTC	CASSTRLAGALRETQYF
TRBV19	NA	TRBD1	TRBJ2-1	TGTGCCATTCGACCGGGACAGGGGATCGGTGAGCAGTTCTTC	CAIRPGQGIGEQFF
TRBV29-1	NA	NA	TRBJ2-1	TGCAGCGTTGAAGATGCGCCCGGTGGGTTCTTC	CSVEDAPGGFF
TRBV25-1	NA	NA	TRBJ2-3	TGTGCCAGCAGTCCCGAGGGCCTTTCAGGGGCAGATACGCAGTATTTT	CASSPEGLSGADTQYF
TRBV4-1	once	TRBD1	TRBJ1-2	TGCGCCAGCAGCCAAGGGGGACAGGGTAGGGGGAACTATGGCTACACCTTC	CASSQGGQGRGNYGYTF
TRBV5-1	NA	NA	TRBJ2-2	TGCGCCAGCAGCTTGTCGGGAATCGGGTCCGGGGAGCTGTTTTTT	CASSLSGIGSGELFF
TRBV7-8	NA	NA	TRBJ1-6	TGTGCCAGCAGCCCGGCGACAGCGTATAATTCACCCCTCCACTTT	CASSPATAYNSPLHF
TRBV10-1	once	TRBD1	TRBJ2-7	TGCGCCAGCAGCCAAGGACCGGACAGGACCTACGAGCAGTACTTC	CASSQGPDRTYEQYF
TRBV6-5	few	NA	TRBJ1-5	NA	CASSSSGGNQPQHF
TRBV5-1	NA	TRBD1	TRBJ2-7	TGCGCCAGCAGCAAAGGGACAGGGGGCGCAACTAGCGGGATGTACGAGCAGTACTTC	CASSKGTGGATSGMYEQYF
TRBV4-1	NA	NA	TRBJ2-1	TGCGCCAGCAGCCTCACTAATGGGCGGGGCTCCTACAATGAGCAGTTCTTC	CASSLTNGRGSYNEQFF
TRBV7-9	NA	NA	TRBJ1-4	TGTGCCAGCAGCTTAGCAGTCTATAGTGAAAAACTGTTTTTT	CASSLAVYSEKLFF
TRBV28	NA	NA	TRBJ1-4	TGTGCCAGCAGGCCCATGGGGGGATCGCATGAAAAACTGTTTTTT	CASRPMGGSHEKLFF
TRBV19	NA	TRBD1	TRBJ2-2	TGTGCCAGTAGGCAACGGGACAGGGGCACCGGGGAGCTGTTTTTT	CASRQRDRGTGELFF
TRBV7-9	NA	TRBD1	TRBJ1-2	TGTGCCAGCATGCTAACCATCAATCGGGACAGAGCTAACTATGGCTACACCTTC	CASMLTINRDRANYGYTF
TRBV6-5	once	NA	TRBJ2-5	TGTGCCAGCGCCGGTACGGGGTACCAAGAGACCCAGTACTTC	CASAGTGYQETQYF
TRBV6-5	NA	TRBD1	TRBJ2-3	TGTGCCAGCAAAAGGTACAGGGGGCTCGCAGATACGCAGTATTTT	CASKRYRGLADTQYF
TRBV23-1	NA	NA	TRBJ1-6	TGCGCCAGCAGTCATCACAAAACACAGCGGACTTTTTATTCACCCCTCCACTTT	CASSHHKTQRTFYSPLHF